Listed below are T cell receptor beta chains from one sample, sequenced in a study of blood T cells in healthy people across ages. TCRdb reprocessed the 5' RACE reads via MiXCR and lists one record per CDR3 protein. The repertoire holds about 800,000 distinct CDR3 sequences, about half seen once, with 15% to 20% in the top ten. Sequencing used blood. Receptor source: an elderly man in good health. CDR3s include the opening cysteine and the closing phenylalanine or tryptophan. Fields, in order: CDR3 DNA, CDR3 protein, clone size, V gene, D gene, J gene. The D gene is left open where the match is weak. A row's size may be missing; if present it is once, few, many or a size class.

TGTGCCAGCAGATCGGGACTAGCGGGTACGAACACCGGGGAGCTGTTTTTT,CASRSGLAGTNTGELFF,NA,TRBV7-9,TRBD2,TRBJ2-2
TGTGCCAGCAGACCGGACGGTAGCAATCAGCCCCAGCATTTT,CASRPDGSNQPQHF,few,TRBV6-1,NA,TRBJ1-5
TGTGCCAGCAGTTCCACAGGCGGGAGAGGGGGGAATGAGCAGTTCTTC,CASSSTGGRGGNEQFF,few,TRBV6-2/TRBV6-3,NA,TRBJ2-1
TGCGCCAGCAGCTTGGATCCTAGCGGGAAAGAGACCCAGTACTTC,CASSLDPSGKETQYF,NA,TRBV5-1,TRBD2,TRBJ2-5
TGTGCCAGCTCACCACTCGAGCGGGAGACCCAGTACTTC,CASSPLERETQYF,NA,TRBV18,NA,TRBJ2-5
TGTGCCAGCAGCTTAATGGTGGGAGGCCAGGTCTACAATGAGCAGTTCTTC,CASSLMVGGQVYNEQFF,NA,TRBV7-9,NA,TRBJ2-1
TGCGCCAGCAGACCGGGACTAGCGGGAGGGGAGGGAAATGAGCAGTTCTTC,CASRPGLAGGEGNEQFF,few,TRBV5-1,TRBD2,TRBJ2-1
TGTGCCAGCACCACTCGGGCGGGGAATGAGTACTTC,CASTTRAGNEYF,once,TRBV12-3/TRBV12-4,NA,TRBJ2-7
TGCGCCAGCAGCCCCGCGCAGGGTCTAAACTCACCCCTCCACTTT,CASSPAQGLNSPLHF,once,TRBV5-1,NA,TRBJ1-6
TGTGCCACCAGAACGGGACTAGCGGGAGGGCCGAGGACAGATACGCAGTATTTT,CATRTGLAGGPRTDTQYF,NA,TRBV15,TRBD2,TRBJ2-3
TGTGCCAGCAGCCAAGAGGGCGGTGGCCCCGAGCAGTACTTC,CASSQEGGGPEQYF,NA,TRBV3-1,NA,TRBJ2-7
TGCAGTGCTAGAGTCCCTAGCGGGAGGACCTCACTTTTAATCGGTAATGAGCAGTTCTTC,CSARVPSGRTSLLIGNEQFF,NA,TRBV20-1,TRBD2,TRBJ2-1
TGTGCCAGCTCTTACCCCCTGGGGACAGGGATAAACACTGAAGCTTTCTTT,CASSYPLGTGINTEAFF,few,TRBV12-3/TRBV12-4,TRBD1,TRBJ1-1
TGTGCCAGCAGTTACCGTCCAGGGTCCTACAATGAGCAGTTCTTC,CASSYRPGSYNEQFF,many,TRBV6-5,NA,TRBJ2-1
TGTGCCAGCAGCCTCGACTCCTACGAGCGGTACTTC,CASSLDSYERYF,NA,TRBV28,NA,TRBJ2-7
TGTGCCAGCAGCCAAGATGGGACTAGCGGGAGAAACATTCAGTACTTC,CASSQDGTSGRNIQYF,NA,TRBV4-2,TRBD2,TRBJ2-4
TGTGCCAGCATAAGCGGGACGACCAATGAGCAGTTCTTC,CASISGTTNEQFF,many,TRBV2,TRBD2,TRBJ2-1
TGTGCCAGCAGACCTCCCCGGGGGACAGGGGTTGAGCAGTACTTC,CASRPPRGTGVEQYF,NA,TRBV11-2,TRBD1,TRBJ2-7
TGTGCCAGCAGTTTCCCAGTGGGAGTAGATGCGCAGTATTTT,CASSFPVGVDAQYF,once,TRBV12-3/TRBV12-4,NA,TRBJ2-3
TGTGCCAGCAGCTCCGCTGGACTAGCGGAGACCCAGTACTTC,CASSSAGLAETQYF,NA,TRBV7-2,TRBD2,TRBJ2-5
TGTGCCACCAACCCCGACAGCACAGATACGCAGTATTTT,CATNPDSTDTQYF,many,TRBV10-3,NA,TRBJ2-3
TGTGCCACTTCCTCCGGGCCTTACAATGAGCAGTTCTTC,CATSSGPYNEQFF,NA,TRBV2,NA,TRBJ2-1
TGTGCCAGCAGCTTGAGGCAGTACAATGAGCTGTTCTTC,CASSLRQYNELFF,NA,TRBV5-6,NA,TRBJ2-1
TGTGCCAGCAGGCCCGAGCGGGCCCACTGGAATAAGCAGTTCTTC,CASRPERAHWNKQFF,NA,TRBV5-6,NA,TRBJ2-1
TGTGCCAGCAGCAGTAGCGGTTACAATGAGCAGTACTTC,CASSSSGYNEQYF,few,TRBV7-6,NA,TRBJ2-5
TGCGCCAGCAGCATTACTAGCGGGTCCTACAATGAGCAGTTCTTC,CASSITSGSYNEQFF,NA,TRBV5-1,TRBD2,TRBJ2-1
TGTGCCAGCAGCTTAAACGGTGAAAAACTGTTTTTT,CASSLNGEKLFF,NA,TRBV7-9,NA,TRBJ1-4
TGTGCCAGCAGCACAGGACAGAGGCCGGACGAGCAGTACTTC,CASSTGQRPDEQYF,NA,TRBV7-2,NA,TRBJ2-7
TGCGCCAGCAGCCAAGATCTGCCCGACATCGCGGTTGACTACACCTTC,CASSQDLPDIAVDYTF,NA,TRBV4-3,NA,TRBJ1-2
TGTGCCAGCAGCTTGGGCTCAAATGAAAAACTGTTTTTT,CASSLGSNEKLFF,few,TRBV7-2,NA,TRBJ1-4
TGTGCCAGCAGCCGTTCAACGGGACTAGCAAACGAGCAGTACTTC,CASSRSTGLANEQYF,NA,TRBV3-1,TRBD2,TRBJ2-7
TGTGCCACCAGTGATTTTCGGGAGCATGAGACCCAGTACTTC,CATSDFREHETQYF,few,TRBV24-1,NA,TRBJ2-5
TGTGCCACCAGTGACCCCACAGGGGGCCTTTTTAATGAGCAGTTCTTC,CATSDPTGGLFNEQFF,NA,TRBV24-1,TRBD1,TRBJ2-1
TGCACCGGGACTAGCGGAATCAATGAGCAGTTCTTC,CTGTSGINEQFF,NA,TRBV20-1,TRBD2,TRBJ2-1
TGCAGTGCTGTCATGGCGGGTCTGCGGGTTATGGGTGAGCAGTACTTC,CSAVMAGLRVMGEQYF,once,TRBV20-1,NA,TRBJ2-7
TGTGCCAGCAGCAAAGGGCCGTGCGAGCAGTACTTC,CASSKGPCEQYF,few,TRBV12-3/TRBV12-4,NA,TRBJ2-7
TGCAGTGCTACCAGGGTTGGGGCAGGGAGACAAGATACGCAGTATTTT,CSATRVGAGRQDTQYF,few,TRBV20-1,NA,TRBJ2-3
TGTGCCAGCAGTTCGCCTCACTCCGAACCGGGACAGGGTTCCTACAATGAGCAGTTCTTC,CASSSPHSEPGQGSYNEQFF,few,TRBV28,TRBD1,TRBJ2-1
TGTGCCAGCATGACAGCGGGAGGGTACTACGAGCAGTACTTC,CASMTAGGYYEQYF,NA,TRBV25-1,TRBD2,TRBJ2-7
TGCGCCAGCAGCACGACTAGCGGGATCGACACCGGGGAGCTGTTTTTT,CASSTTSGIDTGELFF,NA,TRBV5-1,TRBD2,TRBJ2-2
TGTGCCAGCAGCTTAGCAGGAGCGATCTACTCCTACGAGCAGTACTTC,CASSLAGAIYSYEQYF,NA,TRBV7-8,NA,TRBJ2-7
TGTGCTACTCTAAGGTTACGGGGGGGTACCACAGATACGCAGTATTTT,CATLRLRGGTTDTQYF,once,TRBV12-5,TRBD2,TRBJ2-3